This T cell receptor (beta chain) was sequenced for a study of human T cells and chemical hapten exposure. Study results and caveats: Following DPC sensitization, TCRs present above 1 in 1000 frequency showed no change. Expanded TCRs formed significantly more large CDR3 similarity clusters than controls.

This clonotype was counted only a few times. Its antigen is as yet unknown. For the library, individual cDNA molecules each received unique molecular identifiers. TCRdb redid the calling of the RACE reads with MiXCR, one entry per CDR3 protein. The sample carries fewer than 300,000 distinct CDR3 sequences, 7.5% to 8% recorded once. This CDR3 contains 14 residues. CDR1 and CDR2 from the germline V gene are ENHRY and SYGVKD. V was shortened by 4 bases and J by 4 bases, with 8 bases between the two germline ends. Noted time point: pre-sensitization, week 0. Treatment given: therapeutic diphenylcyclopropenone sensitization with weekly scalp DPC. Samples of blood were obtained prior to the application of each patch test.

The specimen comprised whole blood, sampled in connection with sensitization to the hapten diphenylcyclopropenone (DPC). The chain links TRBV10-3 to TRBJ1-6; D gene uncertain. The clonotype originates from a man aged 18-30 years with alopecia areata. Some clones in this sample may be carry-over from other donors' samples. The CDR3 DNA reads as TGTGCCATCAGTGCTGAGCCGTATAATTCACCCCTCCACTTT. Protein: CAISAEPYNSPLHF.